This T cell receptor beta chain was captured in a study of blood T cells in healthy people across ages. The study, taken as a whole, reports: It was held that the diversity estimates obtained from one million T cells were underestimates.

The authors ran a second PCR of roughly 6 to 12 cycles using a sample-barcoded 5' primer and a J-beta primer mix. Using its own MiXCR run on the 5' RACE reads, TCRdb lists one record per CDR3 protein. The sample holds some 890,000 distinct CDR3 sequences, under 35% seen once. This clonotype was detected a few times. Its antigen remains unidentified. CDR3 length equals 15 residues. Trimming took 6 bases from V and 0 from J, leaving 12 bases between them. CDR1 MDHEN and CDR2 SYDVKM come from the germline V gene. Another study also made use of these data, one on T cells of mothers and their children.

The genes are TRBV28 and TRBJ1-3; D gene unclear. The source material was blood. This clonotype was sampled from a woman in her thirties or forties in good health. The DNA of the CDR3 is TGTGCCAGCAGCGAACACCTGAGCTCTGGAAACACCATATATTTT. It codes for CASSEHLSSGNTIYF.